This T cell receptor (beta chain) was sequenced in a study of identical twins. Whole-study results and caveats: Conclusions came from cross-sectional statistical analysis, not from following the same donors.

MiXCR, applied by TCRdb to the 5' RACE reads, yields one record per CDR3 protein. There are about 290,000 distinct CDR3 sequences in the sample; around 9.7% occur only once, and 7% to 8.5% lies in the top ten. CDR3 size: 14 residues. V shed 1 base and J shed 4 bases, with 11 bases lying between them. The germline V gene encodes CDR1 LGHNA and CDR2 YSLEER. Turning to this clonotype: Its antigen is unidentified.

These data also featured in a second study, about yellow fever vaccine responses in identical twins.

The sequenced material came from CD8+ T cells sorted from blood. The TCR originated in a young woman in good health. The rearrangement links TRBV4-3 to TRBJ2-7; tentative D call: TRBD2 (6 bases). The CDR3 spells CASSQVGSGYEQYF. CDR3 in DNA: TGCGCCAGCAGCCAAGTCGGTAGCGGATACGAGCAGTACTTC.